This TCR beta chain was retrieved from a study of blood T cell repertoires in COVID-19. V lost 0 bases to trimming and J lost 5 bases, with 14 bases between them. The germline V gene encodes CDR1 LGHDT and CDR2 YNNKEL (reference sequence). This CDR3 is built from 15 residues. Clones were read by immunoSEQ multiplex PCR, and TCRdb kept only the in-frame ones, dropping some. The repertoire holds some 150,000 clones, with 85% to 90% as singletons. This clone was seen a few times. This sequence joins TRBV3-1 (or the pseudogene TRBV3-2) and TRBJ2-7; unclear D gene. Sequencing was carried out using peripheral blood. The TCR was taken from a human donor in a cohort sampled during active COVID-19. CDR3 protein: CASSQELGPENEQYF. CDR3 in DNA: TGTGCCAGCAGCCAAGAATTGGGCCCGGAAAACGAGCAGTACTTC.